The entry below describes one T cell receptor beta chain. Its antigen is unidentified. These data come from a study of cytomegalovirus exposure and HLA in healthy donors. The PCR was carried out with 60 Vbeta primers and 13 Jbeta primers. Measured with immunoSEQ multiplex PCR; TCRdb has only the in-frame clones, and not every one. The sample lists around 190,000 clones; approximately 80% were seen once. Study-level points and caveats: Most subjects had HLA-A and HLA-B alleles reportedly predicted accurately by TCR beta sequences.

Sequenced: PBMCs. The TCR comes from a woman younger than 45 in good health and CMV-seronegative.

Here the CDR3 DNA reads TGTGCCAGCAGCTTAACCGGGACAGGGTACTACGAGCAGTACTTC. Translated, it gives CASSLTGTGYYEQYF. This chain uses TRBV5-4 with TRBJ2-7, with 9 bases matching TRBD1. CDR1 and CDR2 from the germline V gene are SGHNT and YYREEE (reference sequence). V was pared by 2 bases and J by 3 bases, with 6 bases of the junction left unmatched. This CDR3 spans 15 amino acids.